This T cell receptor (beta chain) was found in a study of blood T cell repertoires in COVID-19. Across the whole study: Acute and convalescent COVID-19 samples came from the United States, Italy and Spain. PBMCs, B-cell-depleted T cells, or T cells provided the cDNA or gDNA that made up the material.

V shed 6 bases and J shed 0 bases, with 12 bases lying between them. The length of the CDR3 is 15 residues. From germline, CDR1 is LNHDA and CDR2 SQIVND (reference sequence). Per the study methods: Using reference gene primer amplification, nucleated cell counts were estimated. Produced via immunoSEQ multiplex PCR; TCRdb's table is partial and in-frame only. V and J calls and clone size are those listed in that table; D and trimming were worked out from the DNA. Of about 200,000 clones in the sample, approximately 92% were seen once. The rearrangement joins TRBV19 to TRBJ1-5; D may be TRBD1 (5 bases). The receptor comes from a man in his forties or fifties with acute or convalescent COVID-19. The sequenced material came from peripheral blood. This chain's CDR3 is CASRMGPYSNQPQHF. The CDR3 DNA sequence: TGTGCCAGTAGAATGGGGCCATATAGCAATCAGCCCCAGCATTTT.